This entry lists 19 T cell receptor beta chains sequenced from one sample in a study of T cells after yellow fever vaccination. One entry per CDR3 protein results from TCRdb running MiXCR on the 5' RACE reads. Seen here are under 300,000 distinct CDR3 sequences, 6.9% observed once, and the top ten hold 0.65% to 0.9%. This sample comprised CD4+ T cells sorted from PBMCs, obtained 15 days after the yellow fever booster vaccination. These receptors were collected from a man under 40 who received the YFV17D yellow fever vaccine.

As concerns this clonotype: This clone may be a read error of a much larger clone one base away. The chain employs TRBV7-2 and TRBJ2-5; 7 positions agree with TRBD1. The germline CDR1 and CDR2 sequences are SGHTA and FQGNSA. The CDR3 sequence is 14 residues long. This CDR3 is CASSPQGQQETKYF. CDR3 DNA: TGTGCCAGCAGCCCACAGGGACAGCAAGAGACCAAGTACTTC.

This clonotype was observed many times. V and J are TRBV5-1 and TRBJ2-7; D tentatively fits TRBD1 or TRBD2 (5 bases each). Germline V gives CDR1 SGHRS, CDR2 YFSETQ. The germline V and J ends were trimmed by 4 bases and 2 bases, with 13 bases remaining between them. The CDR3 is made up of 14 amino acids. As DNA, the CDR3 is TGCGCCAGCAGCCGAGGGGACGTAGCCTACGAGCAGTACTTC. Encoded protein: CASSRGDVAYEQYF.

The V and J genes are TRBV10-2 and TRBJ2-5; D gene ambiguous. V lost 7 bases and J 7 bases, leaving 16 bases between the germline ends. The CDR3 has 13 amino acids. Germline CDR1 and CDR2: WSHSY and SAAADI. CDR3 sequence reads: CASTEQALGTQYF. CDR3 DNA sequence: TGCGCCAGCACCGAGCAGGCTTTAGGGACCCAGTACTTC.

CDR3 nucleotides: TGTGCCAGCAGTTACCGGCTCGGGACAGGGCAGGACAAGACCCAGTACTTC. It yields the protein CASSYRLGTGQDKTQYF. This chain connects TRBV6-5 to TRBJ2-5, with 9 nucleotides matching TRBD1. V shed 2 bases, J shed 6 bases, and the junction held 13 bases outside the gene matches. The V gene's germline CDR1 is MNHEY and CDR2 SVGAGI. The CDR3 spans 17 residues.

Comment on this clonotype: One end of the junction does not line up with germline, which may come from a read error. This chain connects TRBV20-1 to TRBJ2-1; 11 bases agree with TRBD1. Germline CDR1 and CDR2: DFQATT and SNEGSKA (reference sequence). The CDR3 spans 15 residues. The chain's CDR3 is CCARPGQGEPGGQFF. The DNA for the CDR3 is TGCTGTGCCCGCCCGGGACAGGGGGAGCCCGGGGGGCAGTTCTTC.

The rearrangement links TRBV10-3 to TRBJ1-5; D is ambiguous. The CDR3 totals 13 residues. Germline-derived CDR1 and CDR2 are ENHRY and SYGVKD. Trimming stripped 3 bases from V and 4 bases from J, with 7 bases between. The CDR3 region is CAISESGNQPQHF. CDR3 nucleotide sequence: TGTGCCATCAGTGAATCGGGAAATCAGCCCCAGCATTTT.

The rearrangement uses TRBV7-2 and TRBJ2-7; D might be TRBD1 (6 bases). This CDR3 has 16 amino acids. The germline V gene has CDR1 SGHTA and CDR2 FQGNSA. Trimming cost V 7 bases and J 3 bases, with 22 bases left between them. The CDR3 here is CASTRRGGGSLYEQYF. CDR3 nucleotide sequence: TGTGCCAGCACCCGAAGGGGTGGGGGCTCTCTCTACGAGCAGTACTTC.

This clonotype was seen many times. The chain joins TRBV29-1 to TRBJ2-5; D not certain. Germline V CDR1 and CDR2: SQVTM, ANQGSEA. Trimming took 3 bases from V and 5 from J, leaving 10 bases between them. The CDR3 is made up of 12 amino acids. In DNA form, the CDR3 reads TGCAGCGTTGAGAAGGGTAGGGAGACCCAGTACTTC. Encoded protein: CSVEKGRETQYF.

This rearrangement joins TRBV27 to TRBJ2-7; D is uncertain. The CDR3 contains 14 residues. Germline loops: CDR1 MNHEY, CDR2 SMNVEV (reference sequence). Trimming cost V 4 bases and J 3 bases, with 13 bases left between them. The CDR3 nucleotides read TGTGCCAGCAGTTCTATTATTATCCTCTACGAGCAGTACTTC. Encoded protein: CASSSIIILYEQYF.

With respect to this clonotype: One end of the junction fails to match germline, which may point to a read error. V gene TRBV3-1 combines with J gene TRBJ2-7; 10 bases are shared with TRBD2. CDR3 size: 15 residues. Per the germline V gene, CDR1 is LGHDT and CDR2 is YNNKEL (reference sequence). In DNA form, the CDR3 reads TGTGCCAGCAGCGGAGCTAGCGGGGGAACCTACGAGCGGTACTTC. This codes for CASSGASGGTYERYF.

The chain has TRBV20-1 and TRBJ2-7; 10 bases are shared with TRBD2. Losses at the gene ends were 3 bases for V and 3 bases for J; bases not matched to a gene: 5. Germline V gives CDR1 DFQATT, CDR2 SNEGSKA (reference sequence). The CDR3 consists of 14 residues. The CDR3 DNA reads TGCAGTGCTAGGGGGGGGACTAGCGACTACGAGCAGTACTTC. It is translated as CSARGGTSDYEQYF.

This clonotype was counted ten times or more. The chain has TRBV20-1 and TRBJ2-5, with no clear D. The CDR3 spans 13 residues. V was clipped by 7 bases and J by 4 bases, with 16 bases between them. Germline values: CDR1 DFQATT, CDR2 SNEGSKA (reference sequence). The CDR3 here is CSVTKTRLETQYF. The CDR3 DNA follows: TGCAGTGTAACTAAGACGCGGTTAGAGACCCAGTACTTC.

The chain couples TRBV5-1 to TRBJ2-1; 8 bases align to TRBD1. CDR3 size: 13 residues. Germline CDR1 reads SGHRS; CDR2 reads YFSETQ. V was clipped by 5 bases and J by 10 bases; unmatched bases: 8. The CDR3 spells CASSSGQAREQFF. In DNA form, the CDR3 reads TGCGCCAGCAGTTCGGGACAGGCCCGGGAGCAGTTCTTC.

This clonotype was picked up a small number of times. The chain couples TRBV6-5 to TRBJ2-7; the D gene is possibly TRBD2 (5 bases). V lost 4 bases and J lost 3, with 10 bases in between. This CDR3 comprises 13 residues. Germline V gives CDR1 MNHEY, CDR2 SVGAGI. CDR3 bases: TGTGCCAGCAGTTGGGCGGGTTACTACGAGCAGTACTTC. This sequence encodes CASSWAGYYEQYF.

A few counts support this clonotype. The chain combines TRBV25-1 with TRBJ1-2; D unclear. Looked up from germline, CDR1 is MGHDK and CDR2 is SYGVNS. V lost 2 bases, J lost 6 bases, and 10 bases lay in between. The CDR3 is 13 amino acids. The CDR3 here is CASSEPRTNGYTF. DNA for the CDR3: TGTGCCAGCAGTGAACCCAGGACCAATGGCTACACCTTC.

This clonotype came up a few times. V is TRBV2 and J is TRBJ2-7; D gene ambiguous. Trimming took off 4 bases at V and 5 bases at J, with 6 bases between the two ends. The CDR3 covers 11 residues. Per germline, CDR1 SNHLY and CDR2 FYNNEI. The CDR3 spells CASSGEDEQYF. CDR3 nucleotides: TGTGCCAGCAGTGGGGAAGACGAGCAGTACTTC.

This rearrangement joins TRBV5-1 to TRBJ1-5; D is unresolved. V was clipped by 2 bases and J by 3 bases, with 9 bases between them. The CDR3 totals 14 residues. CDR1 SGHRS and CDR2 YFSETQ come from the germline V gene. For the CDR3, the DNA is TGCGCCAGCAGCTTTGGCGCAGCCAATCAGCCCCAGCATTTT. Translation: CASSFGAANQPQHF.

As to this clonotype: A read error may be the cause here, since a much bigger clone is one base away. The chain carries TRBV6-2 or TRBV6-3 and TRBJ2-5, with 8 bases matching TRBD1. The J segment lost 6 bases and the V segment lost 7 bases, leaving 7 bases of the junction unmatched. Germline values: CDR1 MNHEY, CDR2 SVGEGT. The CDR3 length is 13 residues. CDR3 amino acids: CASNGQGPQTQYF. For the CDR3, the DNA is TGTGCCAGCAACGGACAGGGACCACAGACCCAGTACTTC.

This clonotype was seen ten or more times. CDR3 bases: TGTGCCAGCAGCCCAACACGTTGGGACAGCTCCTACGAGCAGTACTTC. This translates into CASSPTRWDSSYEQYF. This chain uses TRBV7-8 with TRBJ2-7; 7 nucleotides match TRBD1. The CDR3 runs to 16 residues. CDR1 is SGHVS, CDR2 FQNEAQ, per germline. The V and J ends lost 5 bases and 0 bases, in that order; junction bases with no gene match: 10.